Sequencing of this TCR beta chain was carried out in a study of cytomegalovirus exposure and HLA in healthy donors. General study points: Accounts indicate the classifier identified cytomegalovirus status with strong specificity and sensitivity.

Method: immunoSEQ multiplex PCR; TCRdb's copy keeps in-frame clones and lacks some. The table has about 49,000 clones, approximately 90% seen once. Donors were drawn from the approximately 110-subject validation cohort, separate from the roughly 700-subject first cohort. Details on this clone: Its antigen is not identified.

This receptor was taken from a man aged 18 to 30 in good health and CMV-seronegative. The sequenced sample was PBMCs.

The CDR3 sequence: CAWSIQAAQTQYF. The CDR3 DNA sequence: TGTGCCTGGAGCATCCAGGCTGCGCAGACCCAGTACTTC. This sequence joins TRBV30 and TRBJ2-5; D remains ambiguous. The CDR3 consists of 13 residues. CDR1 is GTSNPN and CDR2 is SVGIG in the germline V gene (reference sequence). The germline V and J ends were trimmed by 3 bases and 6 bases, with 14 bases remaining between them.